The next 9 T cell receptor beta chains were all read from a single sample in a study of cytomegalovirus exposure and HLA in healthy donors. The PCR made use of 60 Vbeta and 13 Jbeta primers. Clones were read by immunoSEQ multiplex PCR, and TCRdb kept only the in-frame ones, dropping some. The table has around 150,000 clones, almost 80% seen once. What was sequenced was PBMCs. These receptors originate from a woman in her forties or fifties in good health and CMV-seronegative.

The chain joins TRBV7-8 to TRBJ2-1; tentatively, D is TRBD1 (5 bases). Germline lookup yields CDR1 SGHVS and CDR2 FQNEAQ. CDR3 length: 18 amino acids. V lost 2 bases to trimming and J lost 0 bases, with 17 bases between them. The CDR3 coding sequence is TGTGCCAGCAGCTTAAGGGGATTGTCGGAAGGCTCCTACAATGAGCAGTTCTTC. It encodes CASSLRGLSEGSYNEQFF. The whole variable domain, remainder taken from reference TRBV7-8 and TRBJ2-1, is GAGVSQSPRYKVAKRGQDVALRCDPISGHVSLFWYQQALGQGPEFLTYFQNEAQLDKSGLPSDRFFAERPEGSVSTLKIQRTQQEDSAVYLCASSLRGLSEGSYNEQFFGPGTRLTVL.

CDR3 DNA: TGTGCCAGCAGCCAAGACCCCGGGACTAGCGGGGCAGAGCAGTATTTT. Translated: CASSQDPGTSGAEQYF. J is TRBJ2-3 and V is TRBV4-2; 13 bases agree with TRBD2. This CDR3 has 16 residues. The junction had 8 bases not matched to a gene; V was cut back by 0 bases and J by 11 bases. CDR1 is LGHNA and CDR2 is YNFKEQ in the germline V gene.

V and J are TRBV28 and TRBJ1-4, with D hard to call. CDR1 MDHEN and CDR2 SYDVKM come from the germline V gene. Between the trimmed V and J ends, which lost 10 bases and 0 bases, there was a span of 9 bases. The length of the CDR3 is 13 residues. The CDR3 reads CATLAATNEKLFF. The CDR3 nucleotides are TGTGCCACCCTAGCTGCAACTAATGAAAAACTGTTTTTT.

A few counts support this clone. The rearrangement joins TRBV7-2 to TRBJ2-7; 7 nucleotides align to TRBD2. This CDR3 region has 14 residues. With 0 bases clipped from V and 7 bases from J, the junction kept 6 bases outside the gene matches. The germline CDR1 and CDR2 sequences are SGHTA and FQGNSA. CDR3 DNA: TGTGCCAGCAGCTTAGCGGCGGGGGTAGCAGAGCAGTACTTC. It specifies CASSLAAGVAEQYF.

The CDR3 is CASSQALPGRGPYSNQPQHF. The DNA for the CDR3 is TGCGCCAGCAGCCAAGCTCTCCCTGGGCGGGGCCCATATAGCAATCAGCCCCAGCATTTT. The J gene is TRBJ1-5, the V gene TRBV4-3; weak D call: TRBD1 (5 bases). The CDR3 length is 20 residues. Germline V CDR1 and CDR2: LGHNA, YSLEER. Deletions cut 1 base from V and 0 bases from J, with 22 bases between.

The gene calls are TRBV5-1 and TRBJ2-7; D is perhaps TRBD1 (5 bases). Germline V gene data show CDR1 as SGHRS and CDR2 as YFSETQ. CDR3 size: 16 residues. Trimming pared 4 bases from V and 0 bases from J, leaving 17 bases between. CDR3 nucleotide sequence: TGCGCCAGCAGCGCTGGGCACAGGACCTTCTCCTACGAGCAGTACTTC. Translated: CASSAGHRTFSYEQYF.

This clone was seen just once. J is TRBJ2-1 and V is TRBV20-1; maybe TRBD1 (6 bases). CDR3 size: 11 residues. V was clipped by 6 bases and J by 9 bases, with 12 bases between them. The germline V gene encodes CDR1 DFQATT and CDR2 SNEGSKA (reference sequence). The DNA of the CDR3 is TGCAGTGCGTTGAACAGGGCTGAGCAGTTCTTC. It yields the protein CSALNRAEQFF.

The V call is TRBV5-1, the J call TRBJ2-2, with 10 bases matching TRBD2. CDR1 is SGHRS, CDR2 YFSETQ, per germline. V was pared by 0 bases and J by 2 bases, with 7 bases of the junction left unmatched. The CDR3 is 18 residues long. For the CDR3, the DNA is TGCGCCAGCAGCTTGGAAGCTAGCGGGAGTCCAAACACCGGGGAGCTGTTTTTT. This encodes CASSLEASGSPNTGELFF.

The chain combines TRBV5-8 with TRBJ2-4; a weak D match, TRBD1 (6 bases). The length of the CDR3 is 17 residues. Germline V CDR1 and CDR2: SGHTS, YDEGEE. Trimming pared 0 bases from V and 3 bases from J, leaving 16 bases between. Written as DNA, the CDR3 is TGTGCCAGCAGCTTGGCTGGCAGGGGACGGGGCAAAAACATTCAGTACTTC. Translated: CASSLAGRGRGKNIQYF.